This is a list of T cell receptor beta chains from one sample in a study of CXCR3-negative and CXCR3-positive naive CD8 T cells. Reanalyzing the 5' RACE reads, TCRdb keeps one entry per CDR3 protein, without DNA. The repertoire table contains approximately 7,000 distinct CDR3 sequences. The sequenced material came from naive CXCR3- CD8+ T cells from blood. Receptor source: a human donor in good health. Some clones in this sample may be carry-over from other donors' samples. Both conserved end residues are part of each CDR3. The order of the fields is clone size, J gene, V gene, CDR3 protein. Clone size is stated in some rows and not others, as once, few, many or a class when expanded.

>-|TRBJ2-1|TRBV29-1
CSVGGSYNEQFF
>-|TRBJ2-3|TRBV20-1
CSARGLGLAGNTQYF
>medium-sized|TRBJ1-1|TRBV5-1
CASSPPGRLNTEAFF
>medium-sized|TRBJ1-1|TRBV7-3
CASSLTGNTEAFF
>-|TRBJ2-3|TRBV28
CASSSPGTGKTDTQYF
>medium-sized|TRBJ1-6|TRBV28
CASSPLVGADSPLHF
>medium-sized|TRBJ1-1|TRBV5-1
CASGPEGMNTEAFF
>medium-sized|TRBJ2-5|TRBV7-9
CASSRSGTEETQYF
>-|TRBJ2-7|TRBV28
CASSLLVGTGYYEQYF
>-|TRBJ2-5|TRBV7-2
CASSVDLAQQETQYF
>medium-sized|TRBJ1-2|TRBV29-1
CSGVVDYGYTF
>-|TRBJ2-1|TRBV29-1
CSVDGGSSYNEQFF
>medium-sized|TRBJ1-1|TRBV29-1
CSVDPWARWTEAFF
>-|TRBJ2-7|TRBV5-1
CASSSHTYEQYF
>-|TRBJ2-2|TRBV29-1
CSVAWTGHTGELFF
>-|TRBJ2-7|TRBV5-1
CASRGQGEDYYEQYF
>-|TRBJ2-7|TRBV29-1
CSVLSDRELYEQYF
>-|TRBJ2-3|TRBV2
CASSGDGPDTQYF
>medium-sized|TRBJ1-2|TRBV20-1
CSARDIGHYGYTF
>medium-sized|TRBJ2-4|TRBV20-1
CSAVAGPAKNIQYF
>-|TRBJ2-7|TRBV5-5
CASSSDRRSYEQYF
>medium-sized|TRBJ1-4|TRBV7-2
CASSLEVHDHIATNEKLFF
>medium-sized|TRBJ2-7|TRBV4-3
CASSQEWDRSTYEQYF
>medium-sized|TRBJ2-1|TRBV10-2
CASSELTSGLYNEQFF
>-|TRBJ2-4|TRBV15
CATSSGYGLAGGAKNIQYF
>medium-sized|TRBJ2-7|TRBV10-3
CAISEVGYRGRSYEQYF
>medium-sized|TRBJ2-7|TRBV18
CASSPGAGHSYEQYF
>-|TRBJ2-2|TRBV7-6
CASSFLGSGRVDTGELFF
>-|TRBJ2-1|TRBV29-1
CSVWSGRADEQFF
>medium-sized|TRBJ2-7|TRBV29-1
CSVAGSRTYYEQYF
>-|TRBJ2-3|TRBV3-1
CASSPPPGTRTDTQYF
>medium-sized|TRBJ2-1|TRBV6-5
CASSYTGGPYYNEQFF
>-|TRBJ1-5|TRBV25-1
CASSVGYSNQPQHF
>-|TRBJ2-1|TRBV27
CASSLALAGWNEQFF
>medium-sized|TRBJ2-2|TRBV20-1
CSARDRARTYTGELFF
>-|TRBJ2-5|TRBV7-6
CASSLRARSGETQYF